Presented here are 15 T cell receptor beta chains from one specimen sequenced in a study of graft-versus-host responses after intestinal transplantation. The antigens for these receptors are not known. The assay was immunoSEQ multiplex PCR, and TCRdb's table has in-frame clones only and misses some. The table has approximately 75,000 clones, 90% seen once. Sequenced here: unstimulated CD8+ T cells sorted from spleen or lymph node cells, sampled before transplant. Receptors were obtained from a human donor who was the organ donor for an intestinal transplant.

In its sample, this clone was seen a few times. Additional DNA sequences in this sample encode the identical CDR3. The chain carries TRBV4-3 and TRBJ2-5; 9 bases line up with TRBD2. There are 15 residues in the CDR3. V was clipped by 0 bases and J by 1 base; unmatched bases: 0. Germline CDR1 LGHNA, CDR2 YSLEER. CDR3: CASSQERGGQETQYF. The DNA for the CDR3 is TGCGCCAGCAGCCAAGAGCGGGGGGGCCAAGAGACCCAGTACTTC.

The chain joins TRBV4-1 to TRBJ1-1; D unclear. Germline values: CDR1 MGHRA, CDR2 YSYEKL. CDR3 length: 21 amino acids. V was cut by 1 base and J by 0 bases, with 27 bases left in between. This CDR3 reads CASSQGGFTIRVRFMNTEAFF. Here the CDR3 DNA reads TGCGCCAGCAGCCAAGGAGGGTTTACGATTCGAGTCCGTTTCATGAACACTGAAGCTTTCTTT.

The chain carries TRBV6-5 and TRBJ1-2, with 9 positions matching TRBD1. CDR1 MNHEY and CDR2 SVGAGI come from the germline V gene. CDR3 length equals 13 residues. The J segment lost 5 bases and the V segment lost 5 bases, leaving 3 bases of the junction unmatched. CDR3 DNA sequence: TGTGCCAGCAGTGGGACAGGGCCTTATGGCTACACCTTC. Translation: CASSGTGPYGYTF.

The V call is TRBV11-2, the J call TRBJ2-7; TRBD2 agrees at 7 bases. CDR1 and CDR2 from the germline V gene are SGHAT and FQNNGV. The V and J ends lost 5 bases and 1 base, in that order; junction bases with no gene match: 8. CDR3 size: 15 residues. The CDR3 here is CASSPSAGPSYEQYV. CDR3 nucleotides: TGTGCCAGCAGCCCATCAGCGGGGCCGTCCTACGAGCAGTACGTC.

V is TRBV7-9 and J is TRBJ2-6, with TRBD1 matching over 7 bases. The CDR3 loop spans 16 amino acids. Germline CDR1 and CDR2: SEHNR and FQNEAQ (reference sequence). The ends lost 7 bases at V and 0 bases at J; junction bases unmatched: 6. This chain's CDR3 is CASIPGQFSGANVLTF. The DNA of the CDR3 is TGTGCCAGCATCCCGGGACAGTTCTCTGGGGCCAACGTCCTGACTTTC.

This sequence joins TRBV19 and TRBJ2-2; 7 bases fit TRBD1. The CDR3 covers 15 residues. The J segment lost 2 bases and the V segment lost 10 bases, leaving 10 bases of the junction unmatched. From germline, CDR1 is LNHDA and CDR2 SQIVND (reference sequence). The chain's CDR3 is CAISTGTVNTGELFF. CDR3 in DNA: TGTGCCATCTCAACCGGGACAGTTAACACCGGGGAGCTGTTTTTT.

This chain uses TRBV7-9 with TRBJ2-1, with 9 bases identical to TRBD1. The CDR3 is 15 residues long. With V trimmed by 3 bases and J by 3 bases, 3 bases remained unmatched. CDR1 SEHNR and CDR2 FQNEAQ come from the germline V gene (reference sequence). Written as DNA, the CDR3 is TGTGCCAGCAGCTTGGCGGGACAGGGCTACAATGAGCAGTTCTTC. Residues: CASSLAGQGYNEQFF.

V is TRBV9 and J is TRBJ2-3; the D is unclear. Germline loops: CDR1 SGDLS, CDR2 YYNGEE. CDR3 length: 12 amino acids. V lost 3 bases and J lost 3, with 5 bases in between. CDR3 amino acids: CASSAPTDTQYF. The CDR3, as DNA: TGTGCCAGCAGCGCCCCAACAGATACGCAGTATTTT.

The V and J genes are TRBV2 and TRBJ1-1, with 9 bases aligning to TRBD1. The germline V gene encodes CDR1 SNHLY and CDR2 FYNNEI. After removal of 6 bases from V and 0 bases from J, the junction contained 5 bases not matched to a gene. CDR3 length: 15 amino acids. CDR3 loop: CASRDGTGLNTEAFF. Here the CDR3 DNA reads TGTGCCAGCAGGGACGGGACAGGGTTGAACACTGAAGCTTTCTTT.

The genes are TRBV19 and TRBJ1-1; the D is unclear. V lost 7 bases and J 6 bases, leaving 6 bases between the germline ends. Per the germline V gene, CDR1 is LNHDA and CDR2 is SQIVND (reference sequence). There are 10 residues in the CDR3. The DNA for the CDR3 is TGTGCCAGTATGGCCGCTGAAGCTTTCTTT. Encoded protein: CASMAAEAFF.

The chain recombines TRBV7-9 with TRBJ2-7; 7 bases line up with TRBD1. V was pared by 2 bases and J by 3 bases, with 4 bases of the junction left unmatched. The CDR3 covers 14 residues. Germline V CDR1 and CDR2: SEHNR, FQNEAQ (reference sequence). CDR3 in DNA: TGTGCCAGCAGCTTAACCGGACAGGTCTACGAGCAGTACGTC. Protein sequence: CASSLTGQVYEQYV.

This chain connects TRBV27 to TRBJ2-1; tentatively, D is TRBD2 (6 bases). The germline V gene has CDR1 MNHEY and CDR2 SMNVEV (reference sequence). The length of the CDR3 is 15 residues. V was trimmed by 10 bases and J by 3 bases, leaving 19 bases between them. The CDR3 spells CATSNGDSHYNEQFF. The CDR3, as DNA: TGTGCCACCTCAAACGGGGACTCTCACTACAATGAGCAGTTCTTC.

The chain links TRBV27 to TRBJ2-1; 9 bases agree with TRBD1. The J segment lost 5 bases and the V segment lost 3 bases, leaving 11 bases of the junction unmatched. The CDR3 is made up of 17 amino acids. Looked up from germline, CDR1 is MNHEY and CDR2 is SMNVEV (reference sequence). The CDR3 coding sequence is TGTGCCAGCAGTTTCCTTACCGGGACAGGGAAGGACAATGAGCAGTTCTTC. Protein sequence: CASSFLTGTGKDNEQFF.

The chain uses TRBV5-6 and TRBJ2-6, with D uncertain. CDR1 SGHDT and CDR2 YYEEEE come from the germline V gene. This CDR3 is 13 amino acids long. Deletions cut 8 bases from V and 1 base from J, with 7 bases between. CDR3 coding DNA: TGTGCCAGTTTCGAGTCTGGGGCCAACGTCCTGACTTTC. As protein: CASFESGANVLTF.

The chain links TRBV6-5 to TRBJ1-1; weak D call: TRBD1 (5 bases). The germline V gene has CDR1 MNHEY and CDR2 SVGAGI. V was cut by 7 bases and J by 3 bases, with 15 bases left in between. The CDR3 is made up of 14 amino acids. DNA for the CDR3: TGTGCCAGCAAACAAACTCAGGGTTACACTGAAGCTTTCTTT. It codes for CASKQTQGYTEAFF.